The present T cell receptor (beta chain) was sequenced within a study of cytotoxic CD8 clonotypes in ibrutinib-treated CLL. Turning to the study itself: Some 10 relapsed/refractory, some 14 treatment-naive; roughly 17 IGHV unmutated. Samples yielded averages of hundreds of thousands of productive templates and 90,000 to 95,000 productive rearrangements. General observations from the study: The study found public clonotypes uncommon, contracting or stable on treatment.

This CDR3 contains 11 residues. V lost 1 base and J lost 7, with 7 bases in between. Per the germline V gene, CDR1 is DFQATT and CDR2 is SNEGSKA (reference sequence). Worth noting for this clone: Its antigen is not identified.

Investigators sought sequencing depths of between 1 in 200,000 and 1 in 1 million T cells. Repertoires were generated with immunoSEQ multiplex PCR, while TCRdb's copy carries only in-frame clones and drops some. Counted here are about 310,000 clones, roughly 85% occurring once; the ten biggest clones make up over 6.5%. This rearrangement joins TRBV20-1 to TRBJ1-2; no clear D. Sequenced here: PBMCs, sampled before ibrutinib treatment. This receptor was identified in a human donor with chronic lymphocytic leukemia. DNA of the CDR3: TGCAGTGCTAGAGGCGGTGGTGGCTACACCTTC. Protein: CSARGGGGYTF.